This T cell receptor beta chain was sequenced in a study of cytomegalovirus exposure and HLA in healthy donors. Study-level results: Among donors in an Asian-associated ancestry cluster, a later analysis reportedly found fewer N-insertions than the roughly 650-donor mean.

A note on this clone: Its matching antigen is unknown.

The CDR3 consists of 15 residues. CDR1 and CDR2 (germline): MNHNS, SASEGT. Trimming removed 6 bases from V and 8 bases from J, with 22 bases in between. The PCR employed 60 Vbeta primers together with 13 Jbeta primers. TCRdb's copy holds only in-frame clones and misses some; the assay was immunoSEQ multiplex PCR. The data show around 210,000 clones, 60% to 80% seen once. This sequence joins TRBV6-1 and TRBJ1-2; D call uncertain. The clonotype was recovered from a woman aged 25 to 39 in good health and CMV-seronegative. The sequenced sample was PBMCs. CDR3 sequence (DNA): TGTGCCAGCAGATCCCCGGGGAAGGTATTGTACGGCTACACCTTC. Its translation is CASRSPGKVLYGYTF.